The 18 T cell receptor beta chains presented below share a single source sample, sequenced in a study of cytomegalovirus exposure and HLA in healthy donors. The study ran its PCR with 60 Vbeta and 13 Jbeta primers. Clones were read by immunoSEQ multiplex PCR, and TCRdb kept only the in-frame ones, dropping some. The repertoire holds under 200,000 clones, with 80% to 85% as singletons. What was sequenced was PBMCs. The receptors originated from a man between 40 and 49 years old in good health and CMV-seropositive.

The rearrangement links TRBV14 to TRBJ1-1; tentatively, D is TRBD1 (6 bases). CDR1 is SGHDN, CDR2 FVKESK, per germline. CDR3 length: 14 amino acids. Trimming shortened V by 5 bases and J by 4 bases, and 14 bases separated the two germline ends. As DNA, the CDR3 is TGTGCCAGCAGCTTCACATTACAGGGCACTGAAGCTTTCTTT. This codes for CASSFTLQGTEAFF.

The genes are TRBV15 and TRBJ2-1; TRBD2 is a possible D gene (5 bases). Germline CDR1 reads LNHNV; CDR2 reads YYDKDF (reference sequence). V was pared by 1 base and J by 6 bases, with 16 bases between. This CDR3 region has 16 residues. CDR3 loop: CATSRVRKERGNEQFF. CDR3 nucleotide sequence: TGTGCCACCAGCAGAGTCCGGAAGGAACGGGGCAATGAGCAGTTCTTC.

The V and J genes are TRBV15 and TRBJ1-2; D is possibly TRBD1 (5 bases). V lost 9 bases to trimming and J lost 3 bases, with 8 bases between them. The CDR3 sequence is 11 residues long. Germline V gene data show CDR1 as LNHNV and CDR2 as YYDKDF (reference sequence). The CDR3 here is CATKQDYGYTF. The CDR3 DNA follows: TGTGCCACGAAACAGGACTATGGCTACACCTTC.

This CDR3 reads CASSSRLAGGSSNEQFF. The DNA of the CDR3 is TGTGCCAGCAGCTCCCGACTAGCGGGAGGCTCGAGTAATGAGCAGTTCTTC. This chain uses TRBV7-2 with TRBJ2-1, with TRBD2 matching over 13 bases. CDR1 and CDR2 from the germline V gene are SGHTA and FQGNSA. Trimming cost V 4 bases and J 7 bases; bases outside gene matches: 10. CDR3 length equals 17 residues. Variable domain in full (rest from reference TRBV7-2 and TRBJ2-1): GAGVSQSPSNKVTEKGKDVELRCDPISGHTALYWYRQSLGQGLEFLIYFQGNSAPDKSGLPSDRFSAERTGGSVSTLTIQRTQQEDSAVYLCASSSRLAGGSSNEQFFGPGTRLTVL.

The rearrangement links TRBV12-2 to TRBJ2-2; TRBD2 reflects the table's D call only, with no check against the DNA. TRBV12-2 is described as a pseudogene. The CDR3 consists of 13 residues. In DNA, the CDR3 is TGTGCAAGTTGCAGTGGAGAGACCGGGGAGCTGTTTTTT. Protein product: CASCSGETGELFF.

The rearrangement joins TRBV29-1 to TRBJ1-1; tentatively, D is TRBD1 (5 bases). The CDR3 covers 15 residues. From germline, CDR1 is SQVTM and CDR2 ANQGSEA. Trimming took off 3 bases at V and 1 base at J, with 15 bases between the two ends. The DNA for the CDR3 is TGCAGCGTTGATTCAGGCCGTACAGGGAACACTGAAGCTTTCTTT. It specifies CSVDSGRTGNTEAFF.

The chain couples TRBV7-2 to TRBJ2-7; TRBD1 might be the D (6 bases). The ends were cut back, 1 base at V and 7 bases at J, with 20 bases in the middle. The CDR3 sequence is 16 residues long. In germline, CDR1 is SGHTA, CDR2 FQGNSA. The chain's CDR3 is CASSLGLRQAAGEQYF. Here the CDR3 DNA reads TGTGCCAGCAGCTTAGGGTTGAGACAGGCCGCCGGGGAGCAGTACTTC.

The chain carries TRBV20-1 and TRBJ2-7; possible D gene TRBD1, 5 bases. Germline V CDR1 and CDR2: DFQATT, SNEGSKA (reference sequence). CDR3 length: 11 amino acids. V lost 3 bases and J lost 4, with 7 bases in between. This CDR3 is CSASDRYEQYF. As DNA, the CDR3 is TGCAGTGCTAGCGACAGATACGAGCAGTACTTC.

This chain connects TRBV5-4 to TRBJ2-6; a weak D match, TRBD1 (5 bases). V was shortened by 2 bases and J by 4 bases, with 19 bases between the two germline ends. CDR1 is SGHNT, CDR2 YYREEE, per germline (reference sequence). The CDR3 loop spans 18 amino acids. CDR3 bases: TGTGCCAGCAGCTTACAAAGGACAATTCTTTCAGGGGCCAACGTCCTGACTTTC. Translation gives CASSLQRTILSGANVLTF.

V and J are TRBV19 and TRBJ1-5, with unresolved D. The V end lost 1 base, the J end lost 2 bases, and 3 bases lay between the germline ends. Germline values: CDR1 LNHDA, CDR2 SQIVND (reference sequence). The CDR3 is 13 residues long. The CDR3 reads CASSIVGNQPQHF. The CDR3 region has the DNA TGTGCCAGTAGTATAGTAGGCAATCAGCCCCAGCATTTT. Supplemented by reference TRBV19 and TRBJ1-5, the full variable domain reads DGGITQSPKYLFRKEGQNVTLSCEQNLNHDAMYWYRQDPGQGLRLIYYSQIVNDFQKGDIAEGYSVSREKKESFPLTVTSAQKNPTAFYLCASSIVGNQPQHFGDGTRLSIL.

V and J are TRBV9 and TRBJ2-7, with D perhaps matching TRBD1 (6 bases). V was trimmed by 0 bases and J by 2 bases, leaving 9 bases between them. CDR1 is SGDLS, CDR2 YYNGEE, per germline. The CDR3 is 14 residues long. DNA of the CDR3: TGTGCCAGCAGCGTAGAACAGGGTACCTACGAGCAGTACTTC. Translating gives CASSVEQGTYEQYF.

Written as DNA, the CDR3 is TGCGCCAGCAGGCCCTACAACGGGGCTGAAGCTTTCTTT. The encoded protein is CASRPYNGAEAFF. The chain employs TRBV5-1 and TRBJ1-1, with unresolved D. Germline assignment: CDR1 SGHRS and CDR2 YFSETQ. The ends were cut back, 5 bases at V and 6 bases at J, with 14 bases in the middle. The CDR3 consists of 13 residues.

Turning to this clone: This CDR3 is also generated by other DNA sequences in the sample. V and J are TRBV7-3 and TRBJ2-2; no firm D call. Germline CDR1 SGHTA, CDR2 FQGTGA. The CDR3 contains 12 residues. V lost 5 bases to trimming and J lost 2 bases, with 3 bases between them. The CDR3 sequence is CASSPNTGELFF. CDR3 bases: TGTGCCAGCAGCCCAAACACCGGGGAGCTGTTTTTT.

The chain employs TRBV7-9 and TRBJ1-4, with 8 bases aligning to TRBD1. In germline, CDR1 is SEHNR, CDR2 FQNEAQ (reference sequence). With V trimmed by 5 bases and J by 6 bases, 5 bases remained unmatched. The CDR3 has 14 amino acids. The CDR3 sequence: CASSRTGFDEKLFF. For the CDR3, the DNA is TGTGCCAGCAGCCGGACAGGGTTTGATGAAAAACTGTTTTTT.

This clone was seen a single time. The V and J genes are TRBV7-2 and TRBJ1-3; TRBD1 matches at 7 bases. Looked up from germline, CDR1 is SGHTA and CDR2 is FQGNSA. Trimming cost V 3 bases and J 5 bases; bases outside gene matches: 4. The CDR3 covers 14 residues. The CDR3 is CASSFRGSRNTIYF. In DNA, the CDR3 is TGTGCCAGCAGCTTCAGGGGGTCCCGAAACACCATATATTTT.

This sequence joins TRBV30 and TRBJ2-6; D unclear. The CDR3 covers 15 residues. V was shortened by 1 base and J by 0 bases, with 7 bases between the two germline ends. Germline CDR1 and CDR2: GTSNPN and SVGIG (reference sequence). In DNA, the CDR3 is TGTGCCTGGAGTGGACGGAGCTCTGGGGCCAACGTCCTGACTTTC. This encodes CAWSGRSSGANVLTF.

The chain combines TRBV7-3 with TRBJ2-3; 10 bases match TRBD2. The J segment lost 4 bases and the V segment lost 4 bases, leaving 11 bases of the junction unmatched. This CDR3 contains 17 residues. Per germline, CDR1 SGHTA and CDR2 FQGTGA. The CDR3 DNA reads TGTGCCAGCAGCTCCGCCTCTCTAGCGGGGGTTGCAGATACGCAGTATTTT. Amino acids: CASSSASLAGVADTQYF.

This chain joins TRBV10-3 and TRBJ2-5, with 7 bases fitting TRBD2. Germline loops: CDR1 ENHRY, CDR2 SYGVKD. The CDR3 has 14 amino acids. After removal of 0 bases from V and 5 bases from J, the junction contained 3 bases not matched to a gene. CDR3 nucleotides: TGTGCCATCAGTGAGTCGTGGGGAGGGGAGACCCAGTACTTC. Translated, it gives CAISESWGGETQYF.